This TCR beta chain is drawn from a study of a mutant IDH1 vaccine in newly diagnosed glioma. Indicated time point: baseline, week 1 (first vaccination visit). Treatment of the sample: pre-vaccination baseline after standard-of-care therapy. The CDR3 length is 14 residues. Germline lookup yields CDR1 SNHLY and CDR2 FYNNEI. V gave up 9 bases and J gave up 5 bases; unmatched junction bases: 10. The assay was immunoSEQ multiplex PCR, and TCRdb's table has in-frame clones only and misses some. The sample records about 67,000 clones, around 80% being singletons. The sample in question was peripheral blood mononuclear cells (PBMCs), obtained from a glioma patient treated with radiotherapy, temozolomide or both. This rearrangement joins TRBV2 to TRBJ1-1, with TRBD1 matching 9 bases. The source is a woman younger than 35 with glioma. Some clones in this sample may be carry-over from other donors' samples. The CDR3 coding sequence is TGTGCCAGTGCTCGGACAGGGGCGAATACTGAAGCTTTCTTT. It yields the protein CASARTGANTEAFF.